These T cell receptor beta chains were read from a single sample in a study of blood T cells in healthy people across ages. TCRdb processed the 5' RACE reads anew with MiXCR; each CDR3 protein has one entry. The data show roughly 730,000 distinct CDR3 sequences, around 50% seen once. The sample comprised blood. The receptor source for this set is a man aged 40-49 years in good health. CDR3s include the opening cysteine and the closing phenylalanine or tryptophan. D genes are given only for firm matches. The size field is filled for only some rows; it gives once, few, many or a size class.

CDR3: CASTQRDSYNEQFF
DNA: TGTGCCAGCACCCAACGGGACTCCTACAATGAGCAGTTCTTC
length: 14
size: NA
V: TRBV6-1
J: TRBJ2-1
D: NA

CDR3: CSAAPAGAANYNEQFF
DNA: TGCAGTGCTGCCCCAGCGGGAGCGGCGAACTACAATGAGCAGTTCTTC
length: 16
size: NA
V: TRBV20-1
J: TRBJ2-1
D: TRBD2

CDR3: CASSVGAGAQGFQYF
DNA: TGTGCCAGCAGCGTAGGGGCGGGGGCCCAGGGGTTTCAGTACTTC
length: 15
size: NA
V: TRBV9
J: TRBJ2-5
D: NA

CDR3: CASSDQGLDEQFF
DNA: TGTGCCAGCAGTGATCAGGGCTTGGATGAGCAGTTCTTC
length: 13
size: NA
V: TRBV2
J: TRBJ2-1
D: NA

CDR3: CASSQDLPAPNTEAFF
DNA: TGTGCCAGCAGCCAAGATTTACCGGCCCCGAACACTGAAGCTTTCTTT
length: 16
size: NA
V: TRBV4-2
J: TRBJ1-1
D: NA

CDR3: CAGSFGETGELFF
DNA: TGTGCCGGCAGCTTTGGGGAGACCGGGGAGCTGTTTTTT
length: 13
size: NA
V: TRBV11-3
J: TRBJ2-2
D: NA

CDR3: CSAPGTTLNTGELFF
DNA: TGCAGTGCCCCCGGGACAACCCTAAACACCGGGGAGCTGTTTTTT
length: 15
size: NA
V: TRBV20-1
J: TRBJ2-2
D: NA

CDR3: CASSAYGQGAGDTQYF
DNA: TGTGCCAGCAGCGCTTACGGACAGGGGGCCGGAGATACGCAGTATTTT
length: 16
size: NA
V: TRBV9
J: TRBJ2-3
D: TRBD1

CDR3: CAISVGQRIDQPQHF
DNA: TGTGCCATCAGTGTCGGGCAACGGATCGATCAGCCCCAGCATTTT
length: 15
size: NA
V: TRBV10-3
J: TRBJ1-5
D: NA

CDR3: CASSKKSSDRQETQYF
DNA: TGTGCCAGCAGCAAAAAGAGCTCGGACAGGCAAGAGACCCAGTACTTC
length: 16
size: NA
V: TRBV21-1
J: TRBJ2-5
D: NA

CDR3: CASSQDRWIYEQYF
DNA: TGTGCCAGCAGCCAAGATCGGTGGATCTACGAGCAGTACTTC
length: 14
size: NA
V: TRBV3-1
J: TRBJ2-7
D: NA

CDR3: CASSVTRGPSYEQYF
DNA: TGTGCCAGCAGTGTCACCAGGGGGCCCTCCTACGAGCAGTACTTC
length: 15
size: NA
V: TRBV25-1
J: TRBJ2-7
D: TRBD1

CDR3: CASRSDRVEQYF
DNA: TGTGCCAGCAGATCCGACAGGGTCGAGCAGTACTTC
length: 12
size: NA
V: TRBV11-2
J: TRBJ2-7
D: TRBD1

CDR3: CASTDSGSSGANVLTF
DNA: TGTGCCAGCACCGATAGCGGGAGCTCTGGGGCCAACGTCCTGACTTTC
length: 16
size: few
V: TRBV6-5
J: TRBJ2-6
D: TRBD2

CDR3: CSVEGDGTGAGKLFF
DNA: TGCAGCGTTGAAGGGGATGGGACAGGCGCCGGAAAACTGTTTTTT
length: 15
size: NA
V: TRBV29-1
J: TRBJ1-4
D: TRBD1

CDR3: CASSESVSAYPSDGYTF
DNA: TGTGCCAGCAGTGAATCTGTATCCGCCTATCCCTCGGATGGCTACACCTTC
length: 17
size: NA
V: TRBV6-1
J: TRBJ1-2
D: NA

CDR3: CSARGVSPKYQETQYF
DNA: TGCAGTGCTAGGGGGGTGTCTCCAAAGTACCAAGAGACCCAGTACTTC
length: 16
size: few
V: TRBV20-1
J: TRBJ2-5
D: NA

CDR3: CASSLLSNQPQHF
DNA: TGTGCCAGCAGCCTCCTGAGTAATCAGCCCCAGCATTTT
length: 13
size: NA
V: TRBV11-2
J: TRBJ1-5
D: NA

CDR3: CASSLTQGGTEAFF
DNA: TGTGCCAGCAGCCTTACGCAGGGCGGGACTGAAGCTTTCTTT
length: 14
size: NA
V: TRBV7-8
J: TRBJ1-1
D: NA

CDR3: CSARDSSGTYNEQFF
DNA: TGCAGTGCTAGAGATTCTAGCGGTACCTACAATGAGCAGTTCTTC
length: 15
size: NA
V: TRBV20-1
J: TRBJ2-1
D: TRBD2

CDR3: CASSLDPEGEQYF
DNA: TGCGCCAGCAGCTTGGATCCCGAGGGGGAGCAGTACTTC
length: 13
size: NA
V: TRBV5-1
J: TRBJ2-7
D: NA

CDR3: CASSPFTRSSYNEQFF
DNA: TGTGCCAGCAGCCCCTTTACGAGAAGCTCCTACAATGAGCAGTTCTTC
length: 16
size: NA
V: TRBV3-1
J: TRBJ2-1
D: NA

CDR3: CASSLFGGAQETQYF
DNA: TGTGCCAGCAGCTTATTTGGGGGTGCACAAGAGACCCAGTACTTC
length: 15
size: NA
V: TRBV11-2
J: TRBJ2-5
D: NA

CDR3: CSAPVNLNTEAFF
DNA: TGCAGTGCCCCGGTAAATTTGAACACTGAAGCTTTCTTT
length: 13
size: NA
V: TRBV20-1
J: TRBJ1-1
D: NA

CDR3: CSPGQGRTEAFF
DNA: TGCAGCCCGGGACAGGGGAGAACTGAAGCTTTCTTT
length: 12
size: NA
V: TRBV20-1
J: TRBJ1-1
D: TRBD1

CDR3: CAISERGVETQYF
DNA: TGTGCCATCAGTGAGCGTGGCGTGGAGACCCAGTACTTC
length: 13
size: few
V: TRBV10-3
J: TRBJ2-5
D: NA

CDR3: CASSPRFDTQYF
DNA: TGCGCCAGCAGCCCAAGGTTCGATACGCAGTATTTT
length: 12
size: once
V: TRBV5-1
J: TRBJ2-3
D: NA

CDR3: CASSVVASGRPLEETRYF
DNA: TGTGCCAGCAGCGTAGTGGCTAGCGGGAGGCCCTTGGAAGAGACCCGGTACTTC
length: 18
size: NA
V: TRBV9
J: TRBJ2-5
D: TRBD2

CDR3: CASSLMAGAGGYTF
DNA: TGTGCCAGCAGCTTAATGGCAGGGGCCGGTGGCTACACCTTC
length: 14
size: NA
V: TRBV7-3
J: TRBJ1-2
D: NA

CDR3: CSARGGTVEYF
DNA: TGCAGTGCTAGAGGGGGGACGGTGGAGTACTTC
length: 11
size: NA
V: TRBV20-1
J: TRBJ2-7
D: NA

CDR3: CASSPTSGIKETQYF
DNA: TGTGCCAGCTCACCAACTAGCGGGATAAAAGAGACCCAGTACTTC
length: 15
size: few
V: TRBV18
J: TRBJ2-5
D: TRBD2

CDR3: CSARRTSGDNEQFF
DNA: TGCAGTGCTAGACGGACTAGCGGGGATAATGAGCAGTTCTTC
length: 14
size: NA
V: TRBV20-1
J: TRBJ2-1
D: TRBD2

CDR3: CASSVDQANVLTF
DNA: TGTGCCAGCAGCGTAGATCAAGCCAACGTCCTGACTTTC
length: 13
size: NA
V: TRBV9
J: TRBJ2-6
D: NA

CDR3: CASSKVKREDYEQYF
DNA: TGTGCCAGCAGCAAAGTGAAGCGGGAGGACTACGAGCAGTACTTC
length: 15
size: NA
V: TRBV21-1
J: TRBJ2-7
D: NA

CDR3: CSASPGSYTQYF
DNA: TGCAGTGCTAGCCCGGGGAGCTACACGCAGTATTTT
length: 12
size: NA
V: TRBV20-1
J: TRBJ2-3
D: NA

CDR3: CASSRDRVSLEQYF
DNA: TGTGCCAGCAGCCGGGACAGGGTGTCTCTCGAGCAGTACTTC
length: 14
size: few
V: TRBV6-2/TRBV6-3
J: TRBJ2-7
D: TRBD1

CDR3: CASSEAKGLGTEAFF
DNA: TGTGCCAGCAGTGAAGCGAAGGGGTTGGGAACTGAAGCTTTCTTT
length: 15
size: few
V: TRBV2
J: TRBJ1-1
D: NA

CDR3: CATTKTRNTGELFF
DNA: TGTGCCACCACCAAAACAAGGAACACCGGGGAGCTGTTTTTT
length: 14
size: few
V: TRBV6-5
J: TRBJ2-2
D: NA

CDR3: CASSYFAGVLSGANVLTF
DNA: TGTGCCAGCAGTTACTTTGCAGGCGTCCTCTCTGGGGCCAACGTCCTGACTTTC
length: 18
size: few
V: TRBV6-5
J: TRBJ2-6
D: NA

CDR3: CSVGTGPSSQPQHF
DNA: TGCAGCGTTGGGACAGGGCCCTCATCTCAGCCCCAGCATTTT
length: 14
size: NA
V: TRBV29-1
J: TRBJ1-5
D: TRBD1

CDR3: CASSITSLMNTEAFF
DNA: TGTGCCAGCAGTATTACGTCTCTTATGAACACTGAAGCTTTCTTT
length: 15
size: NA
V: TRBV12-3/TRBV12-4
J: TRBJ1-1
D: NA

CDR3: CASSPLISDSGRAHEQYF
DNA: TGTGCCAGCAGTCCCCTAATTAGCGATAGCGGGAGGGCCCACGAGCAGTACTTC
length: 18
size: NA
V: TRBV28
J: TRBJ2-7
D: TRBD2

CDR3: CASSLAENSPLHF
DNA: TGTGCCAGCAGTTTAGCGGAGAATTCACCCCTCCACTTT
length: 13
size: NA
V: TRBV12-3/TRBV12-4
J: TRBJ1-6
D: NA

CDR3: CAAGSREPYEQYF
DNA: TGTGCCGCGGGATCCCGGGAGCCCTACGAGCAGTACTTC
length: 13
size: few
V: TRBV28
J: TRBJ2-7
D: NA

CDR3: CSAPGTSEDTQYF
DNA: TGCAGTGCGCCCGGGACTAGCGAAGATACGCAGTATTTT
length: 13
size: NA
V: TRBV20-1
J: TRBJ2-3
D: TRBD2

CDR3: CASSPGVLGRETDTQYF
DNA: TGTGCCAGCAGCCCCGGGGTTTTGGGGCGGGAGACAGATACGCAGTATTTT
length: 17
size: once
V: TRBV7-2
J: TRBJ2-3
D: TRBD2

CDR3: CASSYRPGADGYTF
DNA: TGTGCCAGCAGTTACCGGCCGGGAGCGGATGGCTACACCTTC
length: 14
size: NA
V: TRBV6-2/TRBV6-3
J: TRBJ1-2
D: NA

CDR3: CASSASLTSGQWETQYF
DNA: TGTGCCAGCAGTGCCTCTCTCACTAGCGGGCAGTGGGAGACCCAGTACTTC
length: 17
size: NA
V: TRBV25-1
J: TRBJ2-5
D: TRBD2

CDR3: CASSKPRQGFTYEQYF
DNA: TGTGCCAGCAGCAAACCCAGACAGGGTTTTACCTACGAGCAGTACTTC
length: 16
size: NA
V: TRBV12-3/TRBV12-4
J: TRBJ2-7
D: TRBD1

CDR3: CASSSRFGGYTF
DNA: TGTGCCAGCAGCTCCCGGTTCGGAGGCTACACCTTC
length: 12
size: NA
V: TRBV7-8
J: TRBJ1-2
D: NA

CDR3: CSARDPVSSYEQYF
DNA: TGCAGTGCTAGAGATCCAGTCAGCTCCTACGAGCAGTACTTC
length: 14
size: NA
V: TRBV20-1
J: TRBJ2-7
D: NA

CDR3: CATTNPPYNEQFF
DNA: TGTGCCACGACTAACCCACCCTACAATGAGCAGTTCTTC
length: 13
size: NA
V: TRBV27
J: TRBJ2-1
D: NA

CDR3: CASSHQTGQGANYGYTF
DNA: TGTGCCAGCAGCCACCAGACCGGACAGGGAGCTAACTATGGCTACACCTTC
length: 17
size: NA
V: TRBV13
J: TRBJ1-2
D: TRBD1

CDR3: CASRPGRGRGDTQYF
DNA: TGTGCCAGCCGACCGGGAAGGGGGAGGGGAGATACGCAGTATTTT
length: 15
size: NA
V: TRBV7-2
J: TRBJ2-3
D: NA

CDR3: CASRPLGGDTQYF
DNA: TGTGCCAGCAGGCCTTTGGGCGGGGATACGCAGTATTTT
length: 13
size: once
V: TRBV14
J: TRBJ2-3
D: NA